This T cell receptor beta chain was profiled in a study of OX40 agonist ivuxolimab in advanced cancers. Study background: Clinicians treated patients with ivuxolimab, an agonistic anti-OX40 (CD134) antibody.

This CDR3 comprises 16 residues. V lost 4 bases and J lost 7, with 23 bases in between. The data were produced by immunoSEQ multiplex PCR, yet TCRdb's version contains in-frame clones alone and is incomplete. Of nearly 80,000 clones listed, roughly 88% are singletons. Sequencing was performed on CD4+ or CD8+ T cells sorted from blood, taken in a trial of the OX40 agonist ivuxolimab. This TCR was sampled from an adult with an advanced solid tumor such as melanoma, head and neck, liver or kidney cancer. The chain links TRBV23-1 to TRBJ2-7; TRBD2 might be the D (5 bases). Being an ORF, TRBV23-1 has a function that is uncertain. CDR3 coding DNA: TGCGCCAGCAGTCCGCCCGGAGATAAGCGGTACTGGGAGCAGTACTTC. Amino acids: CASSPPGDKRYWEQYF.